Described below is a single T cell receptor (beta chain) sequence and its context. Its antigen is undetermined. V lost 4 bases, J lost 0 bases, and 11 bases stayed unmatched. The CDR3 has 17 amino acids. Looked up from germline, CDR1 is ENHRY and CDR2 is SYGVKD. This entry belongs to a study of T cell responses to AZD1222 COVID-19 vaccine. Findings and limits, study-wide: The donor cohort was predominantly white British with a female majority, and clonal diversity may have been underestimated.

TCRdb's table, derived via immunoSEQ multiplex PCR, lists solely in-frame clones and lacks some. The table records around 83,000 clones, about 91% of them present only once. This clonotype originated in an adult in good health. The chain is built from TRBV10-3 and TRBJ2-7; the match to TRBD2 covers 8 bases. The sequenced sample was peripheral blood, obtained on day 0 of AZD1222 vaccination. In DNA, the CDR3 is TGTGCCATCAGTGGTCCGGGGGGGTACGGGAGCTCCTACGAGCAGTACTTC. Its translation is CAISGPGGYGSSYEQYF.